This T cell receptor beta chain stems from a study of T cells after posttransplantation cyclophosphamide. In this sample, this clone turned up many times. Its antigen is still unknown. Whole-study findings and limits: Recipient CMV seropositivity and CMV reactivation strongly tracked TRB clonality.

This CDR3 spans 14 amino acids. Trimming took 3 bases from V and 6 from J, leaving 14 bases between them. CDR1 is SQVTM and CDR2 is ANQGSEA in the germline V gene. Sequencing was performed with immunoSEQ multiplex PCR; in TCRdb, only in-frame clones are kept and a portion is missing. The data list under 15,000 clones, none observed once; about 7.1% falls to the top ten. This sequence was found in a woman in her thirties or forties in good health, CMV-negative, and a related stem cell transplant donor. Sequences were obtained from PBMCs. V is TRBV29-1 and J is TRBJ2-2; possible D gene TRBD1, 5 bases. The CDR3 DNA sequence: TGCAGCGTTGATCGCCAGGGTTACGCCGGGGAGCTGTTTTTT. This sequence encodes CSVDRQGYAGELFF.